The rows below give T cell receptor beta chains drawn from one sample of a study of blood T cells in healthy people across ages. MiXCR, applied by TCRdb to the 5' RACE reads, yields one record per CDR3 protein. The table shows about 800,000 distinct CDR3 sequences, with nearly 60% occurring only once. Specimen: blood. Source of these receptors: a man younger than 40 in good health. Each CDR3 is given with its conserved first and last residue.

TRBV19	TRBJ2-3	CASSPWDSDYRTDTQYF
TRBV20-1	TRBJ1-5	CSARDPGTGAGQPQHF
TRBV24-1	TRBJ2-3	CATSDLNTDTQYF
TRBV9	TRBJ2-1	CASSVNEREAYNEQFF
TRBV6-6	TRBJ2-3	CASTRGGLGTDTQYF
TRBV3-1	TRBJ2-1	CASSREKQGIYNEQFF
TRBV28	TRBJ2-1	CASQTRRLSYEQFF
TRBV10-3	TRBJ2-1	CAIGESAVRYNEQFF
TRBV3-1	TRBJ2-2	CASNSYGGELFF
TRBV28	TRBJ2-1	CASRGGYGDNEQFF
TRBV9	TRBJ1-1	CASSVYGSEAFF
TRBV5-1	TRBJ1-2	CASSLGQVLDYGYTF
TRBV3-1	TRBJ2-3	CASSQRRTSDTQYF
TRBV29-1	TRBJ1-1	CSVAIRGGMNTEAFF
TRBV6-5	TRBJ1-4	CASSWQGVTTNEKLFF
TRBV5-1	TRBJ2-7	CASSTTIGPYEQYF
TRBV7-2	TRBJ2-3	CASSFLTESTDTQYF
TRBV4-2	TRBJ1-6	CASSQDGTGVAPPHF
TRBV2	TRBJ1-2	CASTALGYGYTF
TRBV7-2	TRBJ2-5	CASSFSGAETQYF
TRBV7-2	TRBJ2-7	CASSPSFAGLVDYEQYF
TRBV12-3/TRBV12-4	TRBJ2-2	CASSPLLRTANTGELFF
TRBV12-3/TRBV12-4	TRBJ2-2	CASSLPSGGNTGELFF
TRBV6-5	.	CASSSRSGTSGFFPYEQYF
TRBV12-3/TRBV12-4	TRBJ2-1	CASSLPQVGWQFF
TRBV21-1	TRBJ2-1	CASSKVRDNEQFF
TRBV5-1	TRBJ1-6	CASSLRNDRTSPLHF
TRBV12-3/TRBV12-4	TRBJ1-4	CASSPGTGETNEKLFF
TRBV4-2	TRBJ2-7	CASSQTESSYEQYF
TRBV14	TRBJ2-5	CASSQVGPSGMETQYF
TRBV6-1	TRBJ2-5	CASSRPGLAGEQYF
TRBV12-3/TRBV12-4	TRBJ1-2	CASSLKGFPFYGYTF
TRBV11-2	TRBJ2-3	CASSLGLAGFTDTQYF
TRBV20-1	TRBJ1-2	CSATGFGYGYTF
TRBV6-2/TRBV6-3	TRBJ1-5	CASSYYRPSIVSRPQHF
TRBV20-1	TRBJ1-2	CSASGTPGRTF
TRBV20-1	TRBJ1-1	CSARDRAADTEAFF
TRBV11-2	TRBJ2-1	CASSRAGGPYNEQFF
TRBV29-1	.	CSVGTSGFYEQYF
TRBV3-1	TRBJ2-7	CASSPTDRYEQYF
TRBV4-2	TRBJ2-3	CASSQAGSGRASTDTQYF
TRBV5-1	TRBJ1-1	CASSSEGGEAFF
TRBV20-1	.	CSAILAGARETQYF
TRBV3-1	TRBJ1-6	CASSQGPGQGNSPLHF
TRBV11-1	TRBJ2-5	CASSLDMGGYQETQYF
TRBV11-2	TRBJ2-3	CASSSIRRGRDTQYF
TRBV7-2	TRBJ2-5	CASSFEGGGKETQYF
TRBV6-1	TRBJ2-1	CATPGQGYDEQFF
TRBV27	TRBJ2-3	CASKRGNTDTQYF
TRBV7-2	TRBJ1-1	CASSLDAGPITEAFF
TRBV6-2/TRBV6-3	TRBJ2-3	CASSKVSGAGDTQYF
TRBV12-3/TRBV12-4	TRBJ1-1	CASTSTVLAAPMNTEAFF
TRBV24-1	TRBJ2-5	CATSETLFGLSFQETQYF